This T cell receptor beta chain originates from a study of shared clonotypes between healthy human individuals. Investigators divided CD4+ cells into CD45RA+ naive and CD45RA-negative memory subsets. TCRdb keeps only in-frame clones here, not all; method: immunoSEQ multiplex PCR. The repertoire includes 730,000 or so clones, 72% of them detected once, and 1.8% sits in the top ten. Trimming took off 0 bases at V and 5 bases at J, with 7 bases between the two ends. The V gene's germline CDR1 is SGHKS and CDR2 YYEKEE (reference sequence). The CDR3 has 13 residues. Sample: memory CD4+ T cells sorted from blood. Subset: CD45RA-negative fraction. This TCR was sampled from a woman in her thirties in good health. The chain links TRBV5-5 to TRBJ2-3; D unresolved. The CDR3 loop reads CASSLGNQDTQYF. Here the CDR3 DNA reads TGTGCCAGCAGCTTGGGCAATCAAGATACGCAGTATTTT.